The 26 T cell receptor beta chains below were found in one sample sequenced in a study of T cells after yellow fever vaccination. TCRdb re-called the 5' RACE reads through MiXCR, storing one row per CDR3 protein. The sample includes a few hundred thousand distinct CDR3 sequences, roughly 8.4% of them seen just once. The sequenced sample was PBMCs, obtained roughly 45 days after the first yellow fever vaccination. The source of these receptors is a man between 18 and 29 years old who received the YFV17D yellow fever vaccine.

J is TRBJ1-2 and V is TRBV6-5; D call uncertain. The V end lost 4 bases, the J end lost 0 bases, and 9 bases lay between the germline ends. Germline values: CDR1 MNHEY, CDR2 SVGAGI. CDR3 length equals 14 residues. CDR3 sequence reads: CASSFGLTNYGYTF. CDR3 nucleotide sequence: TGTGCCAGCAGTTTCGGCCTTACTAACTATGGCTACACCTTC.

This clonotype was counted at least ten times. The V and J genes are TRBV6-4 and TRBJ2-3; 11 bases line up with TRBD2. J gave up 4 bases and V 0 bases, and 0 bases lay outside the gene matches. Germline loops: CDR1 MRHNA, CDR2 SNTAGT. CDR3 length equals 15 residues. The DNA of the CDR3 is TGTGCCAGCAGTGACTCTAGCGGGGGGGCAGATACGCAGTATTTT. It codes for CASSDSSGGADTQYF.

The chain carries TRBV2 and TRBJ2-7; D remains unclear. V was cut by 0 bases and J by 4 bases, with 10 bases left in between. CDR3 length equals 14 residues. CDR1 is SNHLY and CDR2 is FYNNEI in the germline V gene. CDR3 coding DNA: TGTGCCAGCAGTGAAGCCCGTCAACCGTACGAGCAGTACGTC. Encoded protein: CASSEARQPYEQYV.

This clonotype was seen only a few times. CDR3 protein: CASSQGLTGELFF. The CDR3, as DNA: TGTGCCAGCAGCCAAGGACTCACCGGGGAGCTGTTTTTT. V is TRBV7-2 and J is TRBJ2-2; D may be TRBD2 (5 bases). The germline gives CDR1 SGHTA, CDR2 FQGNSA. The CDR3 contains 13 residues. V was shortened by 5 bases and J by 4 bases, with 8 bases between the two germline ends. Using reference TRBV7-2 and TRBJ2-2 for the parts outside the CDR3, the full variable domain is GAGVSQSPSNKVTEKGKDVELRCDPISGHTALYWYRQSLGQGLEFLIYFQGNSAPDKSGLPSDRFSAERTGGSVSTLTIQRTQQEDSAVYLCASSQGLTGELFFGEGSRLTVL.

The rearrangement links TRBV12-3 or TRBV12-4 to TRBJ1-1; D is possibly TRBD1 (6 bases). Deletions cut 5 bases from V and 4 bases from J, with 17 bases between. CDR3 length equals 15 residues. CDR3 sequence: CASSRHRATGTEAFF. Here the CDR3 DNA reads TGTGCCAGCAGTAGGCACAGGGCCACGGGCACTGAAGCTTTCTTT.

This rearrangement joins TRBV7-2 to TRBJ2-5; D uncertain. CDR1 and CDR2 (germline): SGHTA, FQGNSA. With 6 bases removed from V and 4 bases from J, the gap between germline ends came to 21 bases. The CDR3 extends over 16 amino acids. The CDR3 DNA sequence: TGTGCCAGCAGGAACCCGGGTTATTGGCCGGGAGAGACCCAGTACTTC. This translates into CASRNPGYWPGETQYF.

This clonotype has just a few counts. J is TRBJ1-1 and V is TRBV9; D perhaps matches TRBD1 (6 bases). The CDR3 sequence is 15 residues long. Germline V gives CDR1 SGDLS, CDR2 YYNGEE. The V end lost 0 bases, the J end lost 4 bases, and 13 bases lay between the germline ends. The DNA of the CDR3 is TGTGCCAGCAGCGTAGGCTCAGGGGTAAGCACTGAAGCTTTCTTT. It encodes CASSVGSGVSTEAFF. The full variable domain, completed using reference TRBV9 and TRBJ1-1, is DSGVTQTPKHLITATGQRVTLRCSPRSGDLSVYWYQQSLDQGLQFLIQYYNGEERAKGNILERFSAQQFPDLHSELNLSSLELGDSALYFCASSVGSGVSTEAFFGQGTRLTVV.

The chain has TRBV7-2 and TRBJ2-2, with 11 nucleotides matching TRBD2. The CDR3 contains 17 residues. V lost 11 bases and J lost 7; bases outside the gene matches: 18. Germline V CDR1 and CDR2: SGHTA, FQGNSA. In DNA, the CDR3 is TGTACCTGCTGTTTAGGTCGGGCTAGCGGGGGGATCGGGGAGCTGTTTTTT. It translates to CTCCLGRASGGIGELFF. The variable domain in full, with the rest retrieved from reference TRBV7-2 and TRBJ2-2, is GAGVSQSPSNKVTEKGKDVELRCDPISGHTALYWYRQSLGQGLEFLIYFQGNSAPDKSGLPSDRFSAERTGGSVSTLTIQRTQQEDSAVYLCTCCLGRASGGIGELFFGEGSRLTVL.

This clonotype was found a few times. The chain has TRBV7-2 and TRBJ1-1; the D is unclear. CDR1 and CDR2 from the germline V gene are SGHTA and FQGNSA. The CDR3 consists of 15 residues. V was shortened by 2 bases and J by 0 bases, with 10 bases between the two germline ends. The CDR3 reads CASSLRVSVNTEAFF. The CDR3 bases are TGTGCCAGCAGCTTACGGGTGTCGGTGAACACTGAAGCTTTCTTT.

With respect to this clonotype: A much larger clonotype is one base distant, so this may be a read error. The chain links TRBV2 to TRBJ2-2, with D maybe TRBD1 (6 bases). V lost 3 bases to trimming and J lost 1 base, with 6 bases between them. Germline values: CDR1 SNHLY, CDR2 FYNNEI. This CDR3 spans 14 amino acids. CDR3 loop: CASSDRGNTGELFF. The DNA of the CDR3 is TGTGCCAGCAGTGACAGGGGGAACACCGGGGAGCTGTTTTTT.

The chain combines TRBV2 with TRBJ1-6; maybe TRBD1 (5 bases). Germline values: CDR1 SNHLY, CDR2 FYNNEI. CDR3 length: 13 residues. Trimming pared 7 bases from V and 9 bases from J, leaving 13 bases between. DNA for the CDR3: TGTGCCAGCACCCAGTCGGGGGGTTCACCCCTCCACTTT. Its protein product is CASTQSGGSPLHF.

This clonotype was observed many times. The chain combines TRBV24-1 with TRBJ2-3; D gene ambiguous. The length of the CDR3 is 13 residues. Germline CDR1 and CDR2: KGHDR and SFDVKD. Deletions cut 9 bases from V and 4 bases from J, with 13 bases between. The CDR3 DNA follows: TGTGCCACCCAATCCGATCGGGCAGATACGCAGTATTTT. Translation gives CATQSDRADTQYF.

The CDR3 DNA sequence: TGCAGTGCCAGACTAGCGGGGGGTTTGTATACGCAGTATTTT. This encodes CSARLAGGLYTQYF. This sequence joins TRBV20-1 and TRBJ2-3; 13 positions agree with TRBD2. The CDR3 has 14 residues. V lost 6 bases and J lost 7; bases outside the gene matches: 7. The germline V gene has CDR1 DFQATT and CDR2 SNEGSKA (reference sequence).

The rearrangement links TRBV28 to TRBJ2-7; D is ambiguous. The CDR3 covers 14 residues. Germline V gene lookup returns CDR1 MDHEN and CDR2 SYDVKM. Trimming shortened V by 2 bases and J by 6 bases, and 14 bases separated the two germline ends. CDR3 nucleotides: TGTGCCAGCAGTTTAGCCGATACGGCCTCCGAGCAGTACGTC. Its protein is CASSLADTASEQYV.

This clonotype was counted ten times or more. For the CDR3, the DNA is TGTGCCAGCAGCTTAATGTTTGGAGGGCAGAGTACCTACAATGAGCAGTTCTTC. Residues: CASSLMFGGQSTYNEQFF. The chain links TRBV11-2 to TRBJ2-1; weak D call: TRBD2 (6 bases). With 2 bases removed from V and 2 bases from J, the gap between germline ends came to 19 bases. This CDR3 contains 18 residues. Per germline, CDR1 SGHAT and CDR2 FQNNGV.

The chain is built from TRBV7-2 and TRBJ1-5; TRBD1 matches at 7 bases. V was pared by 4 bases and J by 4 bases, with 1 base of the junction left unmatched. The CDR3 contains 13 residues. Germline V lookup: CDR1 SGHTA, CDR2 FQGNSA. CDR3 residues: CASSSGQNQPQHF. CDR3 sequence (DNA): TGTGCCAGCAGCTCGGGACAGAATCAGCCCCAGCATTTT. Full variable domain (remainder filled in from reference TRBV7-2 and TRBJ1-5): GAGVSQSPSNKVTEKGKDVELRCDPISGHTALYWYRQSLGQGLEFLIYFQGNSAPDKSGLPSDRFSAERTGGSVSTLTIQRTQQEDSAVYLCASSSGQNQPQHFGDGTRLSIL.

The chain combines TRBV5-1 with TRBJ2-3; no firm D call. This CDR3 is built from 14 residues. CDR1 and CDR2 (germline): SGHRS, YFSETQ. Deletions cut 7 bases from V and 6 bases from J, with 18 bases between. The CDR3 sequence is CASHPPDPSDTQYF. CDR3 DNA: TGCGCCAGCCACCCCCCCGATCCGTCGGATACGCAGTATTTT.

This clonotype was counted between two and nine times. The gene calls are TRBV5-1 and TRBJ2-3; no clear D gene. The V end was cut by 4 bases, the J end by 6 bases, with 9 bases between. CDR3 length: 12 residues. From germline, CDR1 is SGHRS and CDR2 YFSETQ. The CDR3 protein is CASSLLIDTQYF. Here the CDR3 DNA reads TGCGCCAGCAGCCTCTTAATCGATACGCAGTATTTT. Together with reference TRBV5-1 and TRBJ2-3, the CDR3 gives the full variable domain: KAGVTQTPRYLIKTRGQQVTLSCSPISGHRSVSWYQQTPGQGLQFLFEYFSETQRNKGNFPGRFSGRQFSNSRSEMNVSTLELGDSALYLCASSLLIDTQYFGPGTRLTVL.

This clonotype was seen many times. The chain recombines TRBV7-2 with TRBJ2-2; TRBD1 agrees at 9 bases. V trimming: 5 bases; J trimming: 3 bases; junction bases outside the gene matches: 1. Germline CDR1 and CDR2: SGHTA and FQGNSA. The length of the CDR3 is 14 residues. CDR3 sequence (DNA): TGTGCCAGCAGCCGGGACAGGGACACCGGGGAGCTGTTTTTT. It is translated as CASSRDRDTGELFF. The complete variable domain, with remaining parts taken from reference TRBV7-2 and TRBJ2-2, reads GAGVSQSPSNKVTEKGKDVELRCDPISGHTALYWYRQSLGQGLEFLIYFQGNSAPDKSGLPSDRFSAERTGGSVSTLTIQRTQQEDSAVYLCASSRDRDTGELFFGEGSRLTVL.

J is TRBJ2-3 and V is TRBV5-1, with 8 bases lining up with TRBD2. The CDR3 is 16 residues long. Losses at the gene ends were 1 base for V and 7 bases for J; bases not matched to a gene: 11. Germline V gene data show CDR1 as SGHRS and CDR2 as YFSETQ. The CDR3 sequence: CASSLSSGDFPYTQYF. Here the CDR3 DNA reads TGCGCCAGCAGCTTGAGTAGCGGGGATTTCCCATATACGCAGTATTTT.

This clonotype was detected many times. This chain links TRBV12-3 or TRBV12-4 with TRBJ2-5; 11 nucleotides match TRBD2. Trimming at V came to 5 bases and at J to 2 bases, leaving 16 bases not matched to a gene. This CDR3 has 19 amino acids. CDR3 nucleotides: TGTGCCAGCAGTCGACCAACCGATCTAGCGGGGGGTAGTCAAGAGACCCAGTACTTC. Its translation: CASSRPTDLAGGSQETQYF.

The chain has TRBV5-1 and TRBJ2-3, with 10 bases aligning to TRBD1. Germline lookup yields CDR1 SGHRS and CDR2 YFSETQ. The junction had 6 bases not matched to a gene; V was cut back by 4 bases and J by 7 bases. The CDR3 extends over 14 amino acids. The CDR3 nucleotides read TGCGCCAGCAGCGCCGGGACAGGGGTGAATACGCAGTATTTT. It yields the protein CASSAGTGVNTQYF.

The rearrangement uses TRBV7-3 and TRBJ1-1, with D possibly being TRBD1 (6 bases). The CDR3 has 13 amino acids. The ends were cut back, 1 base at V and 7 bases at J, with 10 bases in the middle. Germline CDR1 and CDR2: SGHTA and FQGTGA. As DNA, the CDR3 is TGTGCCAGCAGCTTAAATAACAGGGTTGAAGCTTTCTTT. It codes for CASSLNNRVEAFF.

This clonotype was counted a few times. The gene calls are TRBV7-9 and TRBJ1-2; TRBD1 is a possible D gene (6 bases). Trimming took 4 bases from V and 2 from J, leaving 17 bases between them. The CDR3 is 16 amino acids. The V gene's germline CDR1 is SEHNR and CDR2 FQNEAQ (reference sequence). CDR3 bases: TGTGCCAGCAGCTCCGGTGGGGGGACATTAAACTATGGCTACACCTTC. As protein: CASSSGGGTLNYGYTF.

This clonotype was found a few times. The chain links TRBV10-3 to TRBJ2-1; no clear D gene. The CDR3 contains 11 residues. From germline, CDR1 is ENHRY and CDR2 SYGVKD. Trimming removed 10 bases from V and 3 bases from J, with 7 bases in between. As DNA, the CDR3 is TGTGCCACAACGAGCTACAATGAGCAGTTCTTC. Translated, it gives CATTSYNEQFF.

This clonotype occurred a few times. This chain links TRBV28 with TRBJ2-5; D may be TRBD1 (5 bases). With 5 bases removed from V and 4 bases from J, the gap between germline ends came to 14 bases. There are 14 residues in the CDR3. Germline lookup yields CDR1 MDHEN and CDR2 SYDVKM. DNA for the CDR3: TGTGCCAGCAGTCCTGACAGTGTGGCAGAGACCCAGTACTTC. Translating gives CASSPDSVAETQYF.